This note documents a single T cell receptor beta chain sequence. Its target is unknown. This entry comes from a study of T cell repertoires in cytomegalovirus infection. Study information: Both recently identified HLA-C-restricted and well-studied HLA-B-restricted CMV epitopes were used in the study. From public TCR beta signatures came an indication of both CMV infection and matching HLA type. Study observations and caveats: The study found HLA-C-restricted CMV-specific TCR beta clonotypes dominating the ex vivo response. Individuals carrying CMV plus the relevant HLA were identified by cumulative frequency of public TCR beta families.

CDR3 length: 14 residues. Germline-derived CDR1 and CDR2 are SGHAT and FQNNGV. V gave up 6 bases and J gave up 7 bases; unmatched junction bases: 9. MiXCR was run by TCRdb on the reads, yielding one entry per CDR3 protein. This table has fewer than 350,000 distinct CDR3 sequences, almost 30% appearing once. The chain links TRBV11-2 to TRBJ1-5; 7 positions match TRBD1. The specimen comprised cultured PBMCs, sampled from culture after CMV antigen stimulation. This sequence was found in a human donor in good health (CMV status not recorded). Some clones in this sample may be carry-over from other donors' samples. DNA for the CDR3: TGTGCCAGCAGTGTGCAGGGGGTTAGGCAGCCCCAGCATTTT. Its translation is CASSVQGVRQPQHF.